Listed below are T cell receptor beta chains from one sample, sequenced in a study of vaccination effects on CD4 cells after COVID-19. The assay was immunoSEQ multiplex PCR, and TCRdb's table has in-frame clones only and misses some. The sample comprises approximately 47,000 clones, roughly 76% of which are singletons, and 12% rests with the top ten. These receptors are not linked to any known antigen. The input for sequencing was CD4+ T cells from PBMCs cultured without peptide, taken before COVID-19 vaccination. Receptors were obtained from a human donor who had a prior SARS-CoV-2 infection. Each CDR3 is given with its conserved first and last residue. Each record gives: V gene, J gene, CDR3 protein.

v_gene: TRBV11-2; j_gene: TRBJ2-7; CDR3aa: CASSLDWTYEQYF
v_gene: TRBV27; j_gene: TRBJ2-7; CDR3aa: CASRAGDYYEQYF
v_gene: TRBV6-5; j_gene: TRBJ2-3; CDR3aa: CASRTGPTDTQYF
v_gene: TRBV30; j_gene: TRBJ1-3; CDR3aa: CAWRSGAGNTIYF
v_gene: TRBV19; j_gene: TRBJ1-2; CDR3aa: CASSRTGGTNYGYTF
v_gene: TRBV7-8; j_gene: TRBJ1-2; CDR3aa: CASSPRPDIDYGYTF
v_gene: TRBV4-2; j_gene: TRBJ2-3; CDR3aa: CASSQGRFEDTQYF
v_gene: TRBV11-2; j_gene: TRBJ2-7; CDR3aa: CASSLHPGREQYF
v_gene: TRBV7-8; j_gene: TRBJ1-3; CDR3aa: CASSLDGVWGNTIYF
v_gene: TRBV5-1; j_gene: TRBJ1-4; CDR3aa: CASSLGGPRIEKLFF
v_gene: TRBV20-1; j_gene: TRBJ1-2; CDR3aa: CSASNRGGTYGYTF
v_gene: TRBV5-5; j_gene: TRBJ2-1; CDR3aa: CASSLMAYNEQFF
v_gene: TRBV30; j_gene: TRBJ1-4; CDR3aa: CAWSVMVSHGLREKLFF
v_gene: TRBV5-4; j_gene: TRBJ2-5; CDR3aa: CASSLAEVETQYF
v_gene: TRBV21-1; j_gene: TRBJ2-3; CDR3aa: CASSKRPRREGQGDTQYF
v_gene: TRBV7-2; j_gene: TRBJ1-2; CDR3aa: CASSLGGIPAGGYTF
v_gene: TRBV5-1; j_gene: TRBJ2-1; CDR3aa: CASSLKLAGGLNEQFF
v_gene: TRBV9; j_gene: TRBJ1-2; CDR3aa: CASSPLAGQGWNYGYTF
v_gene: TRBV28; j_gene: TRBJ2-5; CDR3aa: CASSLALAGVETQYF
v_gene: TRBV30; j_gene: TRBJ1-6; CDR3aa: CAWSPSHSPLHF
v_gene: TRBV19; j_gene: TRBJ1-5; CDR3aa: CASSKRGSGAPSNQPQHF
v_gene: TRBV6-5; j_gene: TRBJ1-1; CDR3aa: CASSYSGGLNTEAFF
v_gene: TRBV5-1; j_gene: TRBJ1-4; CDR3aa: CASSTEQGAGNEKLFF
v_gene: TRBV19; j_gene: TRBJ2-1; CDR3aa: CASSIEGREQFF
v_gene: TRBV5-1; j_gene: TRBJ1-1; CDR3aa: CASSLQAVNTEAFF
v_gene: TRBV11-2; j_gene: TRBJ2-7; CDR3aa: CASSALVSQKRSHEQYF
v_gene: TRBV5-1; j_gene: TRBJ2-7; CDR3aa: CASSRREPYEQYF
v_gene: TRBV7-3; j_gene: TRBJ2-7; CDR3aa: CASSPGRGNYEQYF
v_gene: TRBV24-1; j_gene: TRBJ2-1; CDR3aa: CATSRETYNEQFF
v_gene: TRBV9; j_gene: TRBJ2-5; CDR3aa: CASSVQGTKQETQYF
v_gene: TRBV12-5; j_gene: TRBJ2-5; CDR3aa: CASGWVQVGQETQYF
v_gene: TRBV5-5; j_gene: TRBJ2-3; CDR3aa: CASSLLSAGGTDTQYF
v_gene: TRBV2; j_gene: TRBJ2-5; CDR3aa: CASSPGEGETQYF
v_gene: TRBV6-1; j_gene: TRBJ1-4; CDR3aa: CASSEQGPNEKLFF
v_gene: TRBV7-7; j_gene: TRBJ2-1; CDR3aa: CASSRQFLDNEQFF
v_gene: TRBV7-3; j_gene: TRBJ2-1; CDR3aa: CASSLSGGQGREQFF
v_gene: TRBV2; j_gene: TRBJ1-3; CDR3aa: CASSRQGTRNTIYF
v_gene: TRBV7-3; j_gene: TRBJ2-5; CDR3aa: CASSLFRGRSETQYF
v_gene: TRBV6-5; j_gene: TRBJ1-6; CDR3aa: CASKRWEINSPLHF
v_gene: TRBV6-5; j_gene: TRBJ1-5; CDR3aa: CASSTGAGGGQPQHF
v_gene: TRBV18; j_gene: TRBJ2-1; CDR3aa: CASSPLPRWVEQFF
v_gene: TRBV10-2; j_gene: TRBJ1-1; CDR3aa: CASSELAENTEAFF
v_gene: TRBV24-1; j_gene: TRBJ1-4; CDR3aa: CATSEMDRRNEKLFF
v_gene: TRBV27; j_gene: TRBJ2-1; CDR3aa: CASQLQQGLAGRSYNEQFF